The 29 T cell receptor beta chains below were found in one sample sequenced in a study of post-analysis software for immune sequencing data. Unique molecular identifiers featured in each of the TCR beta cDNA libraries. TCRdb fed the PCR reads into MiXCR, producing one record per CDR3 protein. Counted here are about 260,000 distinct CDR3 sequences, 30% to 45% occurring once; the ten biggest clones make up around 4.7%. Study-wide findings and caveats: Controls had lower frequencies than patients of four or five TRBV segments, which included TRBV5-6, TRBV5-1 and TRBV20-1.

What these receptors recognize is not known. Sample: blood. Every receptor here comes from a girl aged 5 to 17 with multiple sclerosis.

Many counts were recorded for this clonotype. The chain has TRBV12-3 or TRBV12-4 and TRBJ1-2; no reliable D call. The CDR3 runs to 14 residues. Trimming took off 8 bases at V and 0 bases at J, with 13 bases between the two ends. CDR3 residues: CASRPTEPNYGYTF. The DNA for the CDR3 is TGTGCCAGCCGCCCCACGGAACCTAACTATGGCTACACCTTC.

V gene TRBV29-1 combines with J gene TRBJ2-7; no definite D call. This CDR3 is built from 13 residues. The V end lost 3 bases, the J end lost 7 bases, and 16 bases lay between the germline ends. Germline V gene data show CDR1 as SQVTM and CDR2 as ANQGSEA. CDR3 protein: CSVDSPSYNEQYF. In DNA form, the CDR3 reads TGCAGCGTTGATAGCCCTTCCTACAATGAGCAGTACTTC.

With respect to this clonotype: Compared with germline, one end of the junction differs, possibly owing to a read error. The gene calls are TRBV4-1 and TRBJ2-2; 8 bases align to TRBD2. The germline V gene has CDR1 MGHRA and CDR2 YSYEKL. This CDR3 contains 17 residues. The DNA of the CDR3 is TGCGCCGGCAGCCAAGATCTGAGCGGGAGTGGCACCGGGGAGCTGTTTTTT. This gives the protein CAGSQDLSGSGTGELFF.

In this sample, this clonotype turned up many times. The V and J genes are TRBV4-1 and TRBJ2-1; D perhaps matches TRBD2 (6 bases). This CDR3 region has 16 residues. V dropped 0 bases and J dropped 8 bases, with 17 bases sitting between them. The germline CDR1 and CDR2 sequences are MGHRA and YSYEKL. The CDR3 DNA follows: TGCGCCAGCAGCCAAGAGTTCGGGAGTCGGTGGGATGAGCAGTTCTTC. Protein sequence: CASSQEFGSRWDEQFF.

This clonotype showed up just a few times. This chain joins TRBV4-1 and TRBJ1-6; the D is unclear. This CDR3 region has 17 residues. Deletions cut 0 bases from V and 8 bases from J, with 17 bases between. Germline V gene lookup returns CDR1 MGHRA and CDR2 YSYEKL. The CDR3 region is CASSQDISDAVYSPLHF. The CDR3 DNA reads as TGCGCCAGCAGCCAAGATATTTCCGATGCTGTTTATTCACCCCTCCACTTT.

V is TRBV20-1 and J is TRBJ1-6; tentatively, D is TRBD1 (6 bases). Germline-derived CDR1 and CDR2 are DFQATT and SNEGSKA (reference sequence). The CDR3 covers 16 residues. V was pared by 4 bases and J by 3 bases, with 16 bases between. The CDR3 spells CSATETGPVYNSPLHF. Written as DNA, the CDR3 is TGCAGTGCTACTGAAACAGGGCCAGTCTATAATTCACCCCTCCACTTT.

The table lists this clonotype with a count of one. With a much larger clone just one base away, this may be a read error. V usage is TRBV20-1 and J usage is TRBJ2-1, with TRBD2 matching 8 bases. The last part of the DNA fits TRBJ2-7 better; the J call may be wrong. Germline CDR1 DFQATT, CDR2 SNEGSKA (reference sequence). CDR3 length equals 15 residues. CDR3 coding DNA: TGCAGTGCTCCGCCGACGGGGGGGCCATACAATGAGCAGTACTTC. It translates to CSAPPTGGPYNEQYF.

This clonotype was observed a few times. The chain combines TRBV30 with TRBJ1-5; the D is unclear. The germline V and J ends were trimmed by 2 bases and 0 bases, with 20 bases remaining between them. In germline, CDR1 is GTSNPN, CDR2 SVGIG (reference sequence). This CDR3 spans 18 amino acids. The CDR3 DNA reads as TGTGCCTGGAGTCCGAGTCGTTTAGGATCGTATAGCAATCAGCCCCAGCATTTT. Encoded protein: CAWSPSRLGSYSNQPQHF.

This clonotype was counted a few times. The CDR3 DNA is TGTGCCAGCAGTTTCGTCCTGGGGGACACTGAAGCTTTCTTT. It encodes CASSFVLGDTEAFF. The rearrangement uses TRBV27 and TRBJ1-1; a possible D gene is TRBD1 (5 bases). This CDR3 has 14 residues. Germline CDR1 and CDR2: MNHEY and SMNVEV (reference sequence). V lost 3 bases, J lost 3 bases, and 11 bases lay in between.

V is TRBV12-3 or TRBV12-4 and J is TRBJ2-1; D remains ambiguous. This CDR3 has 12 amino acids. V was clipped by 6 bases and J by 10 bases, with 13 bases between them. This CDR3 is CASSSLTWEQFF. The CDR3 DNA reads as TGTGCCAGCAGCTCCCTCACTTGGGAGCAGTTCTTC.

At least ten counts were recorded for this clonotype. V usage is TRBV11-2 and J usage is TRBJ1-2; D is perhaps TRBD1 (6 bases). V lost 5 bases, J lost 6 bases, and 7 bases lay in between. The CDR3 has 11 residues. Germline-derived CDR1 and CDR2 are SGHAT and FQNNGV. CDR3 sequence (DNA): TGTGCCAGCAGCCAGGGGAATGGCTACACCTTC. It codes for CASSQGNGYTF.

There are a few counts of this clonotype. The V and J genes are TRBV29-1 and TRBJ2-1; D might be TRBD2 (5 bases). The CDR3 has 12 amino acids. CDR1 and CDR2 from the germline V gene are SQVTM and ANQGSEA. Trimming removed 7 bases at V and 4 bases at J, with 11 bases between. The CDR3 nucleotides read TGCAGCGGTGGCGGGTCGTACAATGAGCAGTTCTTC. Translation gives CSGGGSYNEQFF.

Concerning this clonotype: A much larger clone differs from this one at a single base, so this may be a read error. V and J are TRBV29-1 and TRBJ2-5; D unresolved. Germline CDR1 reads SQVTM; CDR2 reads ANQGSEA. The ends were cut back, 3 bases at V and 11 bases at J, with 19 bases in the middle. The CDR3 loop spans 13 amino acids. CDR3 DNA sequence: TGCAGCGTTGAGGTGGGGTTGATCAATGAGCAGTACTTC. Its protein is CSVEVGLINEQYF.

CDR3 DNA sequence: TGCGCCAGCAGCTTGGAGGCAAAGAACACTGAAGCTTTCTTT. Amino acids: CASSLEAKNTEAFF. This chain uses TRBV5-1 with TRBJ1-1; no definite D call. Germline assignment: CDR1 SGHRS and CDR2 YFSETQ. V lost 0 bases, J lost 1 base, and 7 bases lay in between. This CDR3 contains 14 residues.

This clonotype occurred many times. The chain has TRBV7-8 and TRBJ2-1; 13 bases match TRBD2. The germline V gene has CDR1 SGHVS and CDR2 FQNEAQ. J gave up 7 bases and V 0 bases, and 6 bases lay outside the gene matches. The CDR3 extends over 17 amino acids. CDR3 coding DNA: TGTGCCAGCAGCTTAGCCCGGACTAGCGGGGGAAGGAATGAGCAGTTCTTC. Translating gives CASSLARTSGGRNEQFF.

This clonotype was observed at least ten times. The CDR3 here is CASAAGQETQYF. Written as DNA, the CDR3 is TGTGCCAGCGCGGCGGGCCAAGAGACCCAGTACTTC. The chain joins TRBV7-2 to TRBJ2-5, with D possibly being TRBD2 (5 bases). Germline V gene lookup returns CDR1 SGHTA and CDR2 FQGNSA. With 8 bases removed from V and 1 base from J, the gap between germline ends came to 8 bases. The CDR3 length is 12 residues.

The genes are TRBV29-1 and TRBJ1-2; 7 bases fit TRBD1. Trimming removed 4 bases from V and 9 bases from J; junction bases left unmatched: 8. The CDR3 totals 12 residues. Looked up from germline, CDR1 is SQVTM and CDR2 is ANQGSEA. CDR3: CSVATGASSYTF. DNA for the CDR3: TGCAGCGTTGCCACAGGGGCGTCGAGCTACACCTTC.

In this sample, this clonotype turned up a few times. This may be a read error: a much more frequent sequence differs by one nucleotide. The V gene is TRBV27, the J gene TRBJ2-5; D possibly uses TRBD1 or TRBD2 (5 bases each). The CDR3 contains 14 residues. Trimming shortened V by 6 bases and J by 5 bases, and 16 bases separated the two germline ends. CDR1 is MNHEY and CDR2 is SMNVEV in the germline V gene (reference sequence). The CDR3 DNA reads as TGTGCCAGCAGGGAGGTTAGCTGGGGGGAGACCCAGTACTTC. Its translation: CASREVSWGETQYF.

This clonotype came up a few times. This chain joins TRBV5-1 and TRBJ2-6; D may be TRBD1 or TRBD2 (5 bases each). The germline gives CDR1 SGHRS, CDR2 YFSETQ. V lost 2 bases to trimming and J lost 3 bases, with 18 bases between them. This CDR3 is built from 18 residues. In nucleotides, the CDR3 is TGCGCCAGCAGCTTAATAATATCGAGGGGAGTTGGGGCCAACGTCCTGACTTTC. This sequence encodes CASSLIISRGVGANVLTF.

This clonotype was observed once. The V and J genes are TRBV7-3 and TRBJ1-6; the D is unclear. Germline CDR1 reads SGHTA; CDR2 reads FQGTGA. This CDR3 has 12 amino acids. CDR3 loop: CTTRGSGWPLHF. The CDR3 nucleotides are TGTACCACCCGAGGGAGCGGCTGGCCCCTCCACTTT. Using reference TRBV7-3 and TRBJ1-6 for the parts outside the CDR3, the full variable domain is GAGVSQTPSNKVTEKGKYVELRCDPISGHTALYWYRQSLGQGPEFLIYFQGTGAADDSGLPNDRFFAVRPEGSVSTLKIQRTERGDSAVYLCTTRGSGWPLHFGNGTRLTVT.

The V gene is TRBV10-3, the J gene TRBJ2-3; D gene uncertain. This CDR3 spans 15 amino acids. Trimming took off 3 bases at V and 6 bases at J, with 16 bases between the two ends. CDR1 ENHRY and CDR2 SYGVKD come from the germline V gene. CDR3 sequence (DNA): TGTGCCATCAGTGATATATGGATTCACGGGGATACGCAGTATTTT. Encoded protein: CAISDIWIHGDTQYF.

The gene calls are TRBV11-2 and TRBJ2-1; D ambiguous. The V and J ends lost 1 base and 9 bases respectively, with 28 bases between them. CDR1 is SGHAT, CDR2 FQNNGV, per germline. CDR3 length equals 19 residues. Here the CDR3 reads CASSLVIGFARQPGIEQFF. The CDR3 region has the DNA TGTGCCAGCAGCTTAGTGATTGGGTTCGCTAGGCAGCCAGGTATTGAGCAGTTCTTC.

On this clonotype: A much larger clonotype is one base distant, so this may be a read error. The chain links TRBV29-1 to TRBJ1-1; a weak D match, TRBD1 (6 bases). Per the germline V gene, CDR1 is SQVTM and CDR2 is ANQGSEA. CDR3 size: 9 residues. V gave up 7 bases and J gave up 8 bases, with 8 bases separating them. In DNA, the CDR3 is TGCAGCGCTGGGGGCGAAGCTTTCTTT. This sequence encodes CSAGGEAFF.

This clonotype was detected ten times or more. The V and J genes are TRBV5-6 and TRBJ2-3; D is undetermined. V gave up 0 bases and J gave up 2 bases, with 4 bases separating them. CDR3 size: 13 residues. Germline V gives CDR1 SGHDT, CDR2 YYEEEE. CDR3 nucleotides: TGTGCCAGCAGCTTGGTTTCCACAGATACGCAGTATTTT. Its protein is CASSLVSTDTQYF.

This clonotype was counted at least ten times. The rearrangement uses TRBV29-1 and TRBJ2-3; D perhaps matches TRBD2 (7 bases). Germline lookup yields CDR1 SQVTM and CDR2 ANQGSEA. The CDR3 length is 15 residues. V lost 6 bases and J lost 4, with 20 bases in between. CDR3 sequence (DNA): TGCAGCGTGGCGTATACGGGGGGCAACCCAGATACGCAGTATTTT. This encodes CSVAYTGGNPDTQYF.

V gene TRBV12-3 or TRBV12-4 combines with J gene TRBJ2-1; D is possibly TRBD2 (5 bases). V was trimmed by 3 bases and J by 2 bases, leaving 8 bases between them. The CDR3 sequence is 14 residues long. The CDR3: CASSLIGTYNEQFF. The DNA of the CDR3 is TGTGCCAGCAGTTTGATCGGGACCTACAATGAGCAGTTCTTC.

This clonotype was detected many times. This chain uses TRBV21-1 with TRBJ2-7; the DNA was not used to check the table's D call, TRBD1. TRBV21-1 is designated a pseudogene. This CDR3 has 15 amino acids. CDR3 protein: CASSKKGDRTYEQYF. The CDR3, as DNA: TGTGCCAGCAGCAAAAAGGGGGACCGCACCTACGAGCAGTACTTC.

In this sample, this clonotype turned up many times. V and J are TRBV12-3 or TRBV12-4 and TRBJ2-5; tentative D call: TRBD1 (5 bases). V gave up 1 base and J gave up 4 bases, with 7 bases separating them. This CDR3 contains 13 residues. The CDR3 DNA reads as TGTGCCAGCAGTTTAGGGGGCTCAGAGACCCAGTACTTC. Translation: CASSLGGSETQYF.

This clonotype was observed many times. The chain combines TRBV7-2 with TRBJ2-1; the D gene is possibly TRBD2 (6 bases). V was cut by 6 bases and J by 3 bases, with 21 bases left in between. CDR3 size: 17 residues. The V gene's germline CDR1 is SGHTA and CDR2 FQGNSA. The CDR3 region has the DNA TGTGCCAGCAGTTCCCGGCCTAGCGCGGCGAGCTACAATGAGCAGTTCTTC. Translating gives CASSSRPSAASYNEQFF.